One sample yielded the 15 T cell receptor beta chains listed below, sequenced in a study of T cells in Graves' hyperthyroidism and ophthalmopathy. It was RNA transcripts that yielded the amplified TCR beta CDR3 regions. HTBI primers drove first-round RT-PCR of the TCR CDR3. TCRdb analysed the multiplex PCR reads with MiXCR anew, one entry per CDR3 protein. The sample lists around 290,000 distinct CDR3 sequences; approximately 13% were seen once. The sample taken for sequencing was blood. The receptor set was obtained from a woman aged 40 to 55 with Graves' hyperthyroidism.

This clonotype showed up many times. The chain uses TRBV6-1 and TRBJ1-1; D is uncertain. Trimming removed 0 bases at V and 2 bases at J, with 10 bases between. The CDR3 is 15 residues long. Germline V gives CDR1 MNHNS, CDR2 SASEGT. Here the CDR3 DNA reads TGTGCCAGCAGTGAAGCCATATTGCCCAACACTGAAGCTTTCTTT. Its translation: CASSEAILPNTEAFF.

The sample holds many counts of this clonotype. This chain's CDR3 is CSAQEGETTYEQYF. CDR3 nucleotide sequence: TGCAGTGCCCAGGAGGGGGAGACTACCTACGAGCAGTACTTC. The genes are TRBV20-1 and TRBJ2-7; perhaps D is TRBD1 or TRBD2 (6 bases each). This CDR3 is built from 14 residues. Trimming removed 6 bases at V and 2 bases at J, with 17 bases between. Germline assignment: CDR1 DFQATT and CDR2 SNEGSKA (reference sequence).

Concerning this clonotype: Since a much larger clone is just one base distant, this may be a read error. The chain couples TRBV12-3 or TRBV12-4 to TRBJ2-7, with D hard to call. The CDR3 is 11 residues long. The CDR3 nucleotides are TGTGTCAGCAGTTTTTTCTACGAGCAGTACTTC. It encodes CVSSFFYEQYF.

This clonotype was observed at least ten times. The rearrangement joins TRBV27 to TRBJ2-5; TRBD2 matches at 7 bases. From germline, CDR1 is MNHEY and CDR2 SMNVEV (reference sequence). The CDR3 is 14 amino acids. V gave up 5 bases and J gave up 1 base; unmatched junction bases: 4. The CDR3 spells CASSSGTSQETQYF. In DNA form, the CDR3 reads TGTGCCAGCAGTAGCGGGACCTCCCAAGAGACCCAGTACTTC.

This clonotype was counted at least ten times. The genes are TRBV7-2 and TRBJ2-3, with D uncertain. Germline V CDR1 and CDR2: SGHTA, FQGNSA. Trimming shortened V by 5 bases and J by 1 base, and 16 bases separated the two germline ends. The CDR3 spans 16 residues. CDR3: CASSVGRGGGTDTQYF. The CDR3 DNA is TGTGCCAGCAGCGTAGGGCGTGGCGGAGGCACAGATACGCAGTATTTT.

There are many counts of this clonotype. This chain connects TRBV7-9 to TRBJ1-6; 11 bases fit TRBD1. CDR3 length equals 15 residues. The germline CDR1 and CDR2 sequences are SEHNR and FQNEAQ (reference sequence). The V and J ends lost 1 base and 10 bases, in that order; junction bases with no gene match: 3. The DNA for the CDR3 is TGTGCCAGCAGCTTAGGGACAGGGGGCCGATCACCCCTCCACTTT. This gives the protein CASSLGTGGRSPLHF.

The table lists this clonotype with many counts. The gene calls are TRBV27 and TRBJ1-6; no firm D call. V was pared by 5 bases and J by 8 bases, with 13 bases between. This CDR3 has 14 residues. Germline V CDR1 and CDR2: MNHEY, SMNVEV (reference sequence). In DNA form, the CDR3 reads TGTGCCAGCAGTCTCCACTACACGGATTCACCCCTCCACTTT. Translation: CASSLHYTDSPLHF.

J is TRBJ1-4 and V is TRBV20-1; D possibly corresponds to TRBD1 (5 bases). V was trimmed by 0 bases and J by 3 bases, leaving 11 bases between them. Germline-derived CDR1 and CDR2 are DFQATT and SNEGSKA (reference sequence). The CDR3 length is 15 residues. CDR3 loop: CSARDLGLANEKLFF. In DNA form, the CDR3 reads TGCAGTGCTAGAGATCTGGGGCTAGCTAATGAAAAACTGTTTTTT.

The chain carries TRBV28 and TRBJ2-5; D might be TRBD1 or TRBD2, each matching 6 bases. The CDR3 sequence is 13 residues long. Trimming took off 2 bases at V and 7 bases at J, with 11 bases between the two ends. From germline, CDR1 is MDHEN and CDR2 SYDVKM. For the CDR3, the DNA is TGTGCCAGCAGTTTAGGGGGGCCCGGGACCCAGTACTTC. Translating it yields CASSLGGPGTQYF.

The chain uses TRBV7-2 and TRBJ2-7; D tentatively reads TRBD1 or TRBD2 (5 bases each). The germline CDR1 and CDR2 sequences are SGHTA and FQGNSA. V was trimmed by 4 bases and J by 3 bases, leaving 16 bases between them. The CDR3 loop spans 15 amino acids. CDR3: CASSWDLPAFYEQYF. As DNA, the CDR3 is TGTGCCAGCAGCTGGGACCTGCCCGCCTTCTACGAGCAGTACTTC.

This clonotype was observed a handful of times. The CDR3 nucleotides read TGTGCCAGCAGCCCCCCTCGGGTACTAAATTCACCCCTCCACTTT. This codes for CASSPPRVLNSPLHF. The chain has TRBV7-8 and TRBJ1-6; D is ambiguous. There are 15 residues in the CDR3. Germline CDR1 and CDR2: SGHVS and FQNEAQ. V lost 5 bases and J 7 bases, leaving 15 bases between the germline ends.

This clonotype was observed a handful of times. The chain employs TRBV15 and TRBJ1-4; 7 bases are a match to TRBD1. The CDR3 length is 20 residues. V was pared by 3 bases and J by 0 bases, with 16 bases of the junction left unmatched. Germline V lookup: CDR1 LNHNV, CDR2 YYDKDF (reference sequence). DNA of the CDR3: TGTGCCACCAGCAGCACAGGGGACGAGGGGTTTACACCAACTAATGAAAAACTGTTTTTT. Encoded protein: CATSSTGDEGFTPTNEKLFF.

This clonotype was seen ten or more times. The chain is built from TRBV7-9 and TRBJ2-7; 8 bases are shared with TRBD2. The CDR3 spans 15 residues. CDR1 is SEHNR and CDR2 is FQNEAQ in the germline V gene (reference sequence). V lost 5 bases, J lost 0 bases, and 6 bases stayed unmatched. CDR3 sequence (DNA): TGTGCCAGCAGCATTTTAGCGGGACCCTCCTACGAGCAGTACTTC. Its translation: CASSILAGPSYEQYF. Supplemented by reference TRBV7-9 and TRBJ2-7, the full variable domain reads DTGVSQNPRHKITKRGQNVTFRCDPISEHNRLYWYRQTLGQGPEFLTYFQNEAQLEKSRLLSDRFSAERPKGSFSTLEIQRTEQGDSAMYLCASSILAGPSYEQYFGPGTRLTVT.

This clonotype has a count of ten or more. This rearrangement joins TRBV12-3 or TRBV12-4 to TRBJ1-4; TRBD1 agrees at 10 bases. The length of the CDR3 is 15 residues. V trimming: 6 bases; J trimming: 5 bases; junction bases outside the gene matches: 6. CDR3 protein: CASRPTGGGNEKLFF. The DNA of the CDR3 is TGTGCCAGCAGACCGACAGGGGGCGGGAATGAAAAACTGTTTTTT.

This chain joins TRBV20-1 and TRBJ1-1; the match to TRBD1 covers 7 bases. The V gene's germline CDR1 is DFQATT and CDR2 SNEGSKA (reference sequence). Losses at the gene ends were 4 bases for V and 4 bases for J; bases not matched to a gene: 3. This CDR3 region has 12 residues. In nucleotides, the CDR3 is TGCAGTGCTAAGACAGGGACCACTGAAGCTTTCTTT. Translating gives CSAKTGTTEAFF.